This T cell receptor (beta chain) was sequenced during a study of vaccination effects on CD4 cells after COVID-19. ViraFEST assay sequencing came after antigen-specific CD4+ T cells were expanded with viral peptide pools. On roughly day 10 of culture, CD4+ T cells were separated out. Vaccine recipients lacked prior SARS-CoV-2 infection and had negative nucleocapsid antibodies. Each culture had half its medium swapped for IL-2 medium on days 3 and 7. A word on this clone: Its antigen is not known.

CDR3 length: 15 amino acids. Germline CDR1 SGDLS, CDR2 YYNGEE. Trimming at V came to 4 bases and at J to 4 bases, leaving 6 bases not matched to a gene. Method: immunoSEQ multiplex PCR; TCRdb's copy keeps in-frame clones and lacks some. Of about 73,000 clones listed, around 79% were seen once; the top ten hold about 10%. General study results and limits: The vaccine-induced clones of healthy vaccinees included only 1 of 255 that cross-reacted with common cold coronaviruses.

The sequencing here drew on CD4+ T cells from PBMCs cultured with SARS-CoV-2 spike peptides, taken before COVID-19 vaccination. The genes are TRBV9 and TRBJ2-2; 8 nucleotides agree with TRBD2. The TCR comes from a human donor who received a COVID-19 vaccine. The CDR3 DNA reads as TGTGCCAGCAGCAAGAGCGGGAGCCCCACCGGGGAGCTGTTTTTT. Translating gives CASSKSGSPTGELFF.